What follows are 18 T cell receptor beta chains derived from one specimen sequenced in a study of blood T cells in healthy people across ages. For the second PCR, which ran for about 7 to 11 cycles, a sample-barcoded 5' primer and a J-beta primer mix were used. TCRdb analysed the 5' RACE reads with MiXCR anew, one entry per CDR3 protein. The profile shows about 1 million distinct CDR3 sequences, more than 35% of them singletons. Sequencing used blood. The receptor set was obtained from a woman aged 60 to 75 in good health.

V gene TRBV3-1 combines with J gene TRBJ2-7; TRBD1 might be the D (5 bases). Between the trimmed V and J ends, which lost 0 bases and 0 bases, there was a span of 18 bases. From germline, CDR1 is LGHDT and CDR2 YNNKEL (reference sequence). The CDR3 spans 18 residues. CDR3 protein: CASSQDQLEQDRSYEQYF. The CDR3 DNA is TGTGCCAGCAGCCAAGATCAACTGGAACAGGACCGCTCCTACGAGCAGTACTTC.

Turning to this clonotype: Germline and junction disagree at one end, which may indicate a read error. The V gene is TRBV20-1, the J gene TRBJ2-6; TRBD1 might be the D (5 bases). There are 15 residues in the CDR3. CDR1 is DFQATT, CDR2 SNEGSKA, per germline (reference sequence). In DNA form, the CDR3 reads TGCAGTGCTAGATCAGGGTCCTCTGGGGCCACCGTCCTGACTTTC. Protein sequence: CSARSGSSGATVLTF.

The chain couples TRBV20-1 to TRBJ1-2; D perhaps matches TRBD1 (5 bases). V was shortened by 1 base and J by 4 bases, with 10 bases between the two germline ends. Germline V gene lookup returns CDR1 DFQATT and CDR2 SNEGSKA (reference sequence). The CDR3 is 13 residues long. The CDR3: CSARAREGYGYTF. CDR3 DNA: TGCAGTGCTAGAGCCAGGGAGGGCTATGGCTACACCTTC.

The genes are TRBV6-5 and TRBJ1-5, with D hard to call. V gave up 7 bases and J gave up 4 bases, with 8 bases separating them. The CDR3 contains 12 residues. Germline loops: CDR1 MNHEY, CDR2 SVGAGI. Here the CDR3 reads CASNTENQPQHF. CDR3 in DNA: TGTGCCAGCAACACAGAGAATCAGCCCCAGCATTTT.

The chain recombines TRBV5-5 with TRBJ2-1; D is unclear. Germline-derived CDR1 and CDR2 are SGHKS and YYEKEE (reference sequence). V dropped 1 base and J dropped 5 bases, with 4 bases sitting between them. CDR3 length: 12 amino acids. The CDR3 nucleotides are TGTGCCAGCAGCTTGATTAACAATGAGCAGTTCTTC. This sequence encodes CASSLINNEQFF.

The V gene is TRBV2, the J gene TRBJ2-3, with unresolved D. V shed 2 bases and J shed 4 bases, with 16 bases lying between them. This CDR3 has 16 residues. The germline V gene has CDR1 SNHLY and CDR2 FYNNEI. The CDR3 is CASSEMPKKRADTQYF. CDR3 nucleotide sequence: TGTGCCAGCAGTGAAATGCCAAAAAAAAGGGCAGATACGCAGTATTTT. Drawing the rest from reference TRBV2 and TRBJ2-3, the complete variable domain is EPEVTQTPSHQVTQMGQEVILRCVPISNHLYFYWYRQILGQKVEFLVSFYNNEISEKSEIFDDQFSVERPDGSNFTLKIRSTKLEDSAMYFCASSEMPKKRADTQYFGPGTRLTVL.

This chain uses TRBV15 with TRBJ2-3; TRBD2 matches at 8 bases. The V gene end was trimmed by 0 bases and the J gene end by 6 bases; junction bases not matched to a gene: 8. CDR3 size: 16 residues. Germline CDR1 LNHNV, CDR2 YYDKDF (reference sequence). CDR3 sequence: CATSRDMGGTSDTQYF. The CDR3 nucleotides are TGTGCCACCAGCAGAGATATGGGGGGGACTAGTGATACGCAGTATTTT.

The chain couples TRBV10-3 to TRBJ2-3; D gene unclear. Trimming shortened V by 5 bases and J by 6 bases, and 6 bases separated the two germline ends. The CDR3 loop spans 11 amino acids. CDR1 is ENHRY and CDR2 is SYGVKD in the germline V gene. CDR3 residues: CAISIGDTQYF. CDR3 coding DNA: TGTGCCATCAGTATAGGGGATACGCAGTATTTT.

This clonotype has just one count. This chain uses TRBV27 with TRBJ1-2; D is uncertain. V was shortened by 2 bases and J by 4 bases, with 14 bases between the two germline ends. CDR3 length equals 15 residues. The germline V gene encodes CDR1 MNHEY and CDR2 SMNVEV (reference sequence). The CDR3 loop is CASSLSPNLTYGYTF. DNA for the CDR3: TGTGCCAGCAGTTTAAGCCCGAACCTTACCTATGGCTACACCTTC.

The J gene is TRBJ2-5, the V gene TRBV7-8; TRBD2 matches at 8 bases. The germline V gene encodes CDR1 SGHVS and CDR2 FQNEAQ. With 3 bases clipped from V and 3 bases from J, the junction kept 6 bases outside the gene matches. This CDR3 is built from 15 residues. The DNA of the CDR3 is TGTGCCAGCAGCTTCAGGAGCGGGAGCGAAGAGACCCAGTACTTC. Translated, it gives CASSFRSGSEETQYF.

The J gene is TRBJ2-3, the V gene TRBV20-1; no definite D call. The CDR3 has 12 residues. V was trimmed by 0 bases and J by 5 bases, leaving 6 bases between them. Germline lookup yields CDR1 DFQATT and CDR2 SNEGSKA (reference sequence). CDR3 sequence reads: CSARETGDTQYF. CDR3 DNA sequence: TGCAGTGCTAGAGAGACGGGAGATACGCAGTATTTT.

CDR3 residues: CAWIWLDEAFF. The CDR3 coding sequence is TGTGCCTGGATCTGGCTTGATGAAGCTTTCTTT. The genes are TRBV30 and TRBJ1-1; unclear D gene. Germline CDR1 GTSNPN, CDR2 SVGIG (reference sequence). The CDR3 is 11 amino acids. Between the trimmed V and J ends, which lost 4 bases and 7 bases, there was a span of 10 bases.

The chain combines TRBV7-8 with TRBJ2-7, with D tentatively TRBD1 (5 bases). The CDR3 has 17 residues. CDR1 and CDR2 from the germline V gene are SGHVS and FQNEAQ. The V end lost 5 bases, the J end lost 5 bases, and 25 bases lay between the germline ends. The CDR3 DNA follows: TGTGCCAGCAGCCAATATCCAAGGGGCGTCCCTGGAAACGAGCAGTACTTC. This translates into CASSQYPRGVPGNEQYF.

The chain carries TRBV25-1 and TRBJ2-7, with no clear D. V was clipped by 0 bases and J by 3 bases, with 6 bases between them. Germline CDR1 is MGHDK and CDR2 is SYGVNS. The CDR3 is 13 amino acids. CDR3 DNA sequence: TGTGCCAGCAGTGAATATGCGATCTACGAGCAGTACTTC. Translating gives CASSEYAIYEQYF.

This clonotype has only a few counts. The chain has TRBV29-1 and TRBJ2-1, with TRBD2 matching 14 bases. From germline, CDR1 is SQVTM and CDR2 ANQGSEA. This CDR3 contains 14 residues. With 5 bases clipped from V and 9 bases from J, the junction kept 6 bases outside the gene matches. As DNA, the CDR3 is TGCAGCGTTTCCGGACTAGCGGGAGGTGCTGAGCAGTTCTTC. It is translated as CSVSGLAGGAEQFF.

This chain uses TRBV11-3 with TRBJ2-7; D not certain. Germline V lookup: CDR1 SGHNT, CDR2 YENEEA. V dropped 5 bases and J dropped 7 bases, with 12 bases sitting between them. This CDR3 contains 12 residues. The CDR3 DNA is TGTGCCAGCAGCCGCATGTTTACGGAGCAGTACTTC. Encoded protein: CASSRMFTEQYF.

In its sample, this clonotype was seen a few times. Here the CDR3 DNA reads TGTGCCAGCAGCTTGGGGGAGTTCATCCAAGAGACCCAGTACTTC. Protein product: CASSLGEFIQETQYF. V usage is TRBV7-9 and J usage is TRBJ2-5; TRBD1 or TRBD2 may be the D gene (5 bases each). The V gene's germline CDR1 is SEHNR and CDR2 FQNEAQ (reference sequence). Deletions cut 3 bases from V and 1 base from J, with 12 bases between. This CDR3 contains 15 residues.

The chain has TRBV18 and TRBJ2-7, with TRBD1 as a possible D gene (5 bases). The CDR3 covers 15 residues. V shed 4 bases and J shed 0 bases, with 13 bases lying between them. Per germline, CDR1 KGHSH and CDR2 LQKENI. The CDR3 protein is CASSQPDKDSYEQYF. The CDR3 DNA reads as TGTGCCAGCTCACAACCGGACAAAGACTCCTACGAGCAGTACTTC.